The 29 T cell receptor beta chains listed next were all sequenced from one sample in a study of T cell responses to AZD1222 COVID-19 vaccine. Some clones are missing from TCRdb's copy, which holds only in-frame ones; the method was immunoSEQ multiplex PCR. The sample carries 120,000 to 150,000 clones, approximately 94% recorded once. Source: peripheral blood, taken on day 0 of AZD1222 vaccination. The receptors come from an adult in good health.

This clone has a single count. V and J are TRBV18 and TRBJ2-4, with D possibly matching TRBD1 (6 bases). Trimming took off 2 bases at V and 8 bases at J, with 13 bases between the two ends. This CDR3 is built from 14 residues. Germline CDR1 reads KGHSH; CDR2 reads LQKENI. Here the CDR3 DNA reads TGTGCCAGCTCACCAATGGACAGAAGGGACATTCAGTACTTC. Amino acid sequence: CASSPMDRRDIQYF.

The V call is TRBV7-3, the J call TRBJ2-7; tentatively, D is TRBD1 (6 bases). The ends were cut back, 2 bases at V and 3 bases at J, with 14 bases in the middle. The CDR3 totals 15 residues. Germline V gene data show CDR1 as SGHTA and CDR2 as FQGTGA. In nucleotides, the CDR3 is TGTGCCAGCAGCTTAGGCCAGACAGGAATCTACGAGCAGTACTTC. This encodes CASSLGQTGIYEQYF.

The gene calls are TRBV2 and TRBJ2-7, with 8 bases that match TRBD2. After removal of 7 bases from V and 0 bases from J, the junction contained 11 bases not matched to a gene. The CDR3 consists of 16 residues. Germline V gene data show CDR1 as SNHLY and CDR2 as FYNNEI. The CDR3 is CASKGLAGLGSYEQYF. The CDR3 DNA reads TGTGCCAGCAAGGGCCTAGCGGGCCTAGGCTCCTACGAGCAGTACTTC.

This chain uses TRBV6-1 with TRBJ2-7, with no clear D. Looked up from germline, CDR1 is MNHNS and CDR2 is SASEGT. The V end was cut by 1 base, the J end by 1 base, with 11 bases between. The CDR3 is 15 residues long. CDR3 in amino acids: CASSEGVGRSYEQYF. In nucleotides, the CDR3 is TGTGCCAGCAGTGAAGGAGTGGGCAGATCCTACGAGCAGTACTTC.

The chain combines TRBV5-1 with TRBJ1-1; 7 bases are shared with TRBD1. Unmatched junction bases numbered 4, after V lost 4 bases and J lost 1 base. This CDR3 is built from 14 residues. From germline, CDR1 is SGHRS and CDR2 YFSETQ. This CDR3 reads CASSTTGQNTEAFF. Here the CDR3 DNA reads TGCGCCAGCAGCACGACAGGGCAGAACACTGAAGCTTTCTTT.

The chain couples TRBV11-1 to TRBJ2-5; unclear D gene. V was shortened by 6 bases and J by 2 bases, with 13 bases between the two germline ends. The CDR3 consists of 14 residues. Germline CDR1 reads SGHAT; CDR2 reads FQDESV (reference sequence). The CDR3, as DNA: TGTGCCAGCAGGACTGGGTCTAGTCAAGAGACCCAGTACTTC. It yields the protein CASRTGSSQETQYF.

CDR3 region: CASGYRGTGELFF. CDR3 in DNA: TGTGCCAGCGGCTACAGGGGAACCGGGGAGCTGTTTTTT. J is TRBJ2-2 and V is TRBV27; 7 nucleotides line up with TRBD1. Germline V gene sequence: CDR1 MNHEY, CDR2 SMNVEV (reference sequence). V lost 8 bases and J lost 5; bases outside the gene matches: 5. The CDR3 totals 13 residues.

In DNA, the CDR3 is TGTGCCAGCAGTGAAGAGGCCAGGGGATATGGCTACACCTTC. Translating it yields CASSEEARGYGYTF. The rearrangement uses TRBV2 and TRBJ1-2; TRBD1 might be the D (6 bases). Trimming cost V 1 base and J 5 bases, with 11 bases left between them. CDR1 and CDR2 (germline): SNHLY, FYNNEI. The CDR3 is made up of 14 amino acids. The full variable domain, its missing parts supplied by reference TRBV2 and TRBJ1-2, is EPEVTQTPSHQVTQMGQEVILRCVPISNHLYFYWYRQILGQKVEFLVSFYNNEISEKSEIFDDQFSVERPDGSNFTLKIRSTKLEDSAMYFCASSEEARGYGYTFGSGTRLTVV.

J is TRBJ1-2 and V is TRBV10-2; TRBD1 matches 8 bases. CDR1 is WSHSY, CDR2 SAAADI, per germline. This CDR3 has 14 residues. The V gene end was trimmed by 7 bases and the J gene end by 2 bases; junction bases not matched to a gene: 6. The CDR3 bases are TGCGCCAGCATGGCGACAGGGGCAAACTATGGCTACACCTTC. This sequence encodes CASMATGANYGYTF.

The chain employs TRBV6-5 and TRBJ1-1; D remains ambiguous. Germline V gene sequence: CDR1 MNHEY, CDR2 SVGAGI. The CDR3 sequence is 14 residues long. The V end was cut by 7 bases, the J end by 4 bases, with 16 bases between. CDR3 sequence (DNA): TGTGCCAGCACCGAAACCCGGCTGAGCACTGAAGCTTTCTTT. As protein: CASTETRLSTEAFF.

This clone is a singleton in its sample. The chain employs TRBV5-6 and TRBJ1-6, with 7 bases fitting TRBD1. The CDR3 is 15 amino acids. The germline CDR1 and CDR2 sequences are SGHDT and YYEEEE. V trimming: 4 bases; J trimming: 9 bases; junction bases outside the gene matches: 10. CDR3 sequence reads: CASSPRDSGPSPLHF. The CDR3 coding sequence is TGTGCCAGCAGCCCGAGGGACAGCGGCCCTTCACCCCTCCACTTT.

As concerns this clone: The sample has other DNA sequences that encode this CDR3 too. The gene calls are TRBV7-9 and TRBJ1-1; 10 bases are a match to TRBD1. The CDR3 extends over 14 amino acids. Germline assignment: CDR1 SEHNR and CDR2 FQNEAQ (reference sequence). The ends lost 1 base at V and 4 bases at J; junction bases unmatched: 0. For the CDR3, the DNA is TGTGCCAGCAGCTTAGGGGACAGGGGCACTGAAGCTTTCTTT. Its translation is CASSLGDRGTEAFF.

The chain employs TRBV3-1 (or the pseudogene TRBV3-2) and TRBJ1-2; 7 nucleotides line up with TRBD1. J was trimmed by 5 bases and V by 0 bases; bases with no gene match: 15. This CDR3 is 18 amino acids long. CDR1 and CDR2 (germline): LGHDT, YNNKEL (reference sequence). This CDR3 reads CASSQDVITGTETYGYTF. CDR3 coding DNA: TGTGCCAGCAGCCAAGACGTCATAACCGGGACAGAGACATATGGCTACACCTTC.

This chain links TRBV18 with TRBJ1-2; TRBD1 is a possible D gene (5 bases). The CDR3 contains 15 residues. V lost 3 bases and J 4 bases, leaving 15 bases between the germline ends. The V gene's germline CDR1 is KGHSH and CDR2 LQKENI. CDR3 sequence (DNA): TGTGCCAGCTCACCCTCTGCAGGGACGGCCTATGGCTACACCTTC. Amino acids: CASSPSAGTAYGYTF.

The chain joins TRBV2 to TRBJ1-1, with D maybe TRBD1 (5 bases). The CDR3 is 15 residues long. The germline CDR1 and CDR2 sequences are SNHLY and FYNNEI. V was pared by 8 bases and J by 6 bases, with 22 bases between. The DNA for the CDR3 is TGTGCCAGCTCTAAGGCATCGACAGACCTCTCTGAAGCTTTCTTT. Translating gives CASSKASTDLSEAFF.

The gene calls are TRBV12-3 or TRBV12-4 and TRBJ2-1; either TRBD1 or TRBD2 may supply D (5 bases each). V was cut by 0 bases and J by 9 bases, with 6 bases left in between. The CDR3 runs to 12 residues. CDR3 region: CASSLARGEQFF. CDR3 in DNA: TGTGCCAGCAGTTTAGCGAGGGGTGAGCAGTTCTTC.

The V call is TRBV27, the J call TRBJ1-2, with TRBD1 as a possible D gene (6 bases). Trimming left V 3 bases short and J 1 base short, with 9 bases between. Germline CDR1 MNHEY, CDR2 SMNVEV (reference sequence). This CDR3 comprises 14 residues. CDR3 coding DNA: TGTGCCAGCAGTTTTACAGGGAGTAACTATGGCTACACCTTC. This gives the protein CASSFTGSNYGYTF.

The chain combines TRBV9 with TRBJ2-7, with a possible D match to TRBD2 (6 bases). Germline CDR1 reads SGDLS; CDR2 reads YYNGEE. This CDR3 contains 14 residues. V dropped 2 bases and J dropped 7 bases, with 16 bases sitting between them. DNA of the CDR3: TGTGCCAGCAGCGTGGCAGGAGGGACGGGTGAGCAGTACTTC. Its protein product is CASSVAGGTGEQYF.

The V and J genes are TRBV21-1 and TRBJ2-7. TRBV21-1 is flagged as a pseudogene. This CDR3 region has 16 residues. CDR3 DNA: TGTGCCAGCAGCCGATTCGTGGGTTCAGCCTACTACGAGCAGTACTTC. Translating gives CASSRFVGSAYYEQYF.

This clone has just one count. The chain joins TRBV9 to TRBJ2-7; the D is unclear. V gave up 4 bases and J gave up 3 bases, with 14 bases separating them. CDR3 length equals 14 residues. In germline, CDR1 is SGDLS, CDR2 YYNGEE. The CDR3 here is CASSPFATVYEQYF. CDR3 DNA: TGTGCCAGCAGCCCTTTCGCGACTGTCTACGAGCAGTACTTC.

The CDR3 region is CASSQLTAGQPQHF. The DNA for the CDR3 is TGCGCCAGCAGCCAATTGACAGCAGGGCAGCCCCAGCATTTT. The chain links TRBV4-1 to TRBJ1-5, with D possibly matching TRBD1 (5 bases). This CDR3 is 14 amino acids long. Deletions cut 2 bases from V and 7 bases from J, with 12 bases between. Germline V gene sequence: CDR1 MGHRA, CDR2 YSYEKL.

The V call is TRBV7-9, the J call TRBJ1-4; tentative D call: TRBD1 (5 bases). The V end lost 4 bases, the J end lost 7 bases, and 22 bases lay between the germline ends. Per the germline V gene, CDR1 is SEHNR and CDR2 is FQNEAQ (reference sequence). The CDR3 sequence is 17 residues long. Here the CDR3 reads CASSSRRGREGGEKLFF. DNA for the CDR3: TGTGCCAGCAGCTCCCGCCGTGGCAGGGAGGGTGGTGAAAAACTGTTTTTT.

The count of this clone is one. This CDR3 reads CASSVSGAAADTQYF. CDR3 DNA: TGTGCCAGCAGCGTTAGCGGGGCCGCAGCAGATACGCAGTATTTT. V usage is TRBV9 and J usage is TRBJ2-3, with 8 bases fitting TRBD2. Per germline, CDR1 SGDLS and CDR2 YYNGEE. This CDR3 is 15 amino acids long. V lost 2 bases, J lost 4 bases, and 6 bases stayed unmatched.

This sequence joins TRBV20-1 and TRBJ1-5; D is possibly TRBD1 (6 bases). The V gene's germline CDR1 is DFQATT and CDR2 SNEGSKA (reference sequence). V lost 3 bases and J 0 bases, leaving 12 bases between the germline ends. The CDR3 totals 15 residues. This CDR3 is CSASGTPYSNQPQHF. The CDR3 DNA follows: TGCAGTGCTAGTGGGACACCTTATAGCAATCAGCCCCAGCATTTT.

This clone was found many times. The gene calls are TRBV2 and TRBJ1-1, with D perhaps matching TRBD1 (6 bases). CDR3 length: 14 amino acids. The ends were cut back, 6 bases at V and 1 base at J, with 12 bases in the middle. Looked up from germline, CDR1 is SNHLY and CDR2 is FYNNEI. CDR3: CASRRETGNTEAFF. CDR3 DNA sequence: TGTGCCAGCAGGAGAGAGACAGGGAACACTGAAGCTTTCTTT. Looking up the rest from reference TRBV2 and TRBJ1-1 gives the full variable domain: EPEVTQTPSHQVTQMGQEVILRCVPISNHLYFYWYRQILGQKVEFLVSFYNNEISEKSEIFDDQFSVERPDGSNFTLKIRSTKLEDSAMYFCASRRETGNTEAFFGQGTRLTVV.

The chain employs TRBV24-1 and TRBJ1-1; D perhaps matches TRBD1 (6 bases). The germline V gene encodes CDR1 KGHDR and CDR2 SFDVKD. The CDR3 sequence is 16 residues long. Trimming pared 4 bases from V and 0 bases from J, leaving 14 bases between. The DNA for the CDR3 is TGTGCCACCAGTGAGACCGCCGGGACAATGAACACTGAAGCTTTCTTT. Translated: CATSETAGTMNTEAFF.

V usage is TRBV3-1 (or the pseudogene TRBV3-2) and J usage is TRBJ1-1; TRBD1 agrees at 7 bases. Germline V gene sequence: CDR1 LGHDT, CDR2 YNNKEL (reference sequence). CDR3 length equals 13 residues. Trimming at V came to 0 bases and at J to 6 bases, leaving 1 base not matched to a gene. The DNA for the CDR3 is TGTGCCAGCAGCCAAGATGACAGGGCTGAAGCTTTCTTT. It translates to CASSQDDRAEAFF.

The V and J genes are TRBV5-4 and TRBJ2-2, with D tentatively TRBD1 or TRBD2 (5 bases each). The germline V gene encodes CDR1 SGHNT and CDR2 YYREEE (reference sequence). Trimming pared 0 bases from V and 5 bases from J, leaving 14 bases between. The CDR3 consists of 16 residues. Written as DNA, the CDR3 is TGTGCCAGCAGCTTGGCCCGAGGGGTGAAGACCGGGGAGCTGTTTTTT. This gives the protein CASSLARGVKTGELFF.

The V and J genes are TRBV4-1 and TRBJ1-4; possible D gene TRBD1, 5 bases. Trimming removed 4 bases at V and 8 bases at J, with 14 bases between. Germline assignment: CDR1 MGHRA and CDR2 YSYEKL. The CDR3 is made up of 14 amino acids. CDR3: CASSLGGAGEKLFF. CDR3 nucleotide sequence: TGCGCCAGCAGCCTTGGAGGGGCTGGAGAAAAACTGTTTTTT.